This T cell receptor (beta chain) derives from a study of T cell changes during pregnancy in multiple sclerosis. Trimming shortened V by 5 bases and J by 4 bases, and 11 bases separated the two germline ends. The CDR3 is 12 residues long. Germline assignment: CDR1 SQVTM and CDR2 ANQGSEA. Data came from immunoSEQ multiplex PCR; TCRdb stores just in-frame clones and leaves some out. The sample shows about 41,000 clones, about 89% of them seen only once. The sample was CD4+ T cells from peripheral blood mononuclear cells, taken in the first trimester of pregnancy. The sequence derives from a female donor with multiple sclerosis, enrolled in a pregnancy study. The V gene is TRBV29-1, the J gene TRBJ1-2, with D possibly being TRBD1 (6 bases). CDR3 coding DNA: TGCAGCGTTAGTACAGGGATCTATGGCTACACCTTC. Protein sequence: CSVSTGIYGYTF.